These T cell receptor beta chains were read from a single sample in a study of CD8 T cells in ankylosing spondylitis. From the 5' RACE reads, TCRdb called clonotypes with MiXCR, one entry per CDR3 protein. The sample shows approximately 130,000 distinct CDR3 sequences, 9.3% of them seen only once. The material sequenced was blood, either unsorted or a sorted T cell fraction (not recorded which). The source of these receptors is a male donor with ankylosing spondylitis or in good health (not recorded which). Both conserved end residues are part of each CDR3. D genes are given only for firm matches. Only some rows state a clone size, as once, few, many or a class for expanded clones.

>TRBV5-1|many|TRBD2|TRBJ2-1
TGCGCCAGCAGCTCCCCTAGCGGGAATAATGAGCAGTTCTTC
CASSSPSGNNEQFF
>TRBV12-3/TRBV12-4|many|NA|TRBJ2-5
TGTGCCAGCAGTTTAGCGGGGCCCTCGGAGACCCAGTACTTC
CASSLAGPSETQYF
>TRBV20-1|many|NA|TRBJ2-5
TGCAGTGCAGGAGAGGGCTTGACTAGCCAAGAGACCCAGTACTTC
CSAGEGLTSQETQYF
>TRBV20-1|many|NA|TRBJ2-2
TGCAGTGCTACCGGACAGCGGCACACCGGGGAGCTGTTTTTT
CSATGQRHTGELFF
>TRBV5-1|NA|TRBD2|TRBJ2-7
TGCGCCAGCACCGCGACTAGCGGGAGATCCTACGAGCAGTACTTC
CASTATSGRSYEQYF
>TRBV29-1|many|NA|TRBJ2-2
TGCAGCGGCGCAGTAGACACCGGGGAGCTGTTTTTT
CSGAVDTGELFF
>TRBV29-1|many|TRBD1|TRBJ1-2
TGCAGCGTTGGTCCGGAGGGGGCCCAAGGCTACACCTTC
CSVGPEGAQGYTF
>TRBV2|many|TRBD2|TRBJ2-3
TGTGCCAGCAGTTTCTTCTTATTGACTAGCGGGTTCACAGATACGCAGTATTTT
CASSFFLLTSGFTDTQYF
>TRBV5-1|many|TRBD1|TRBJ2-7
TGCGCCAGCAGCTTGACGGGACAGACACAGGACGAGCAGTACTTC
CASSLTGQTQDEQYF
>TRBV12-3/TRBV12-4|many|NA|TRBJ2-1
TGTGCCAGCACCCCAGGGTTTGTGGCGCAGTTCTTC
CASTPGFVAQFF
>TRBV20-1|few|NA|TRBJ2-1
TGCAGTGCTGGTAGCCGGGACTTTACCTACAATGAGCAGTTCTTC
CSAGSRDFTYNEQFF
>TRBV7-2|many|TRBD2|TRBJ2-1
TGTGCCAGCAGCTTAGAGAGCGGGAGCTCCTACAATGAGCAGTTCTTC
CASSLESGSSYNEQFF
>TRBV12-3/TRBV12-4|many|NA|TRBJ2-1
TGTGCCAGCAGTTTCCAACGGACACTGAATGAGCAGTTCTTC
CASSFQRTLNEQFF
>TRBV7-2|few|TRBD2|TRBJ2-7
TGTGCCAGCAGCCAGGGACTAGCCTCCCCCGAGCAGTACTTC
CASSQGLASPEQYF
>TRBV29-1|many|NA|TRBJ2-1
TGCAGCGTTGAAATAGGCGCGGCGCAGTTCTTC
CSVEIGAAQFF
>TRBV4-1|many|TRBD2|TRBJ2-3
TGCGCCAGCAGCCAAGAGGCTAGCGGGAGAGTCGCAGATACGCAGTATTTT
CASSQEASGRVADTQYF
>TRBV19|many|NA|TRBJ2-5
TGTGCCAGTAGTACGGGACACAGAGAGACCCAGTACTTC
CASSTGHRETQYF
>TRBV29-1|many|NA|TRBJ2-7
TGCAGCGTTGAAGATAAGCGACATCGCCTTTTC
CSVEDKRHRLF
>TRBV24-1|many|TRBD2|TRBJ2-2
TGTGCCACCCAGCGGGAATGGGCCGGGGAGCTGTTTTTT
CATQREWAGELFF
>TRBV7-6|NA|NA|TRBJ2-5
TGTGCCAGCAGCTTAAACCCAGGGCCGGGGGAGACCCAGTACTTC
CASSLNPGPGETQYF
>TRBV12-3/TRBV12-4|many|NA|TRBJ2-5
TGTGCCAGCAGTTTAGCGGGGTATCCGGAGACCCAGTACTTC
CASSLAGYPETQYF
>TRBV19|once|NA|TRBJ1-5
TGTGCCAGTAGTCCCCGGACAGTCCCATTGATCAATCAGCCCCAGCATTTT
CASSPRTVPLINQPQHF
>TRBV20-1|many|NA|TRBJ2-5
TGCAGTGCTAGAGATGGGGCAGGGACGGAGACCCAGTACTTC
CSARDGAGTETQYF
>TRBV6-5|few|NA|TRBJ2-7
TGTGCCAGCAGTAACGGCCGACCTGACGTCTACGAGCAGTACTTC
CASSNGRPDVYEQYF
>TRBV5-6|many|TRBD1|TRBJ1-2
TGTGCCAGCAGCTTACCGGACAGGGGCACTGGCTACACCTTC
CASSLPDRGTGYTF
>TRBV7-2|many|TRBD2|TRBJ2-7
TGTGCCAGCAGCTTGGGACTAGCGGAACCCTACGAGCAGTACTTC
CASSLGLAEPYEQYF
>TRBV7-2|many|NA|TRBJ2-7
TGTGCCAGCAGCTTGCGGCTGCAATCCTACGAGCAGTACTTC
CASSLRLQSYEQYF
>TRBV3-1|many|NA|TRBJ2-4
TGTGCCAGCAGCCTTCGATTGGACGGAAACATTCAGTACTTC
CASSLRLDGNIQYF
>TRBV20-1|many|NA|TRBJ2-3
TGCAGTGCCAAGAAATCGGGGAGCACAGATACGCAGTATTTT
CSAKKSGSTDTQYF
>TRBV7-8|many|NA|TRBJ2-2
TGTGCCAGCAGCGCCCACAGGGTTAGCACCGGGGAGCTGTTTTTT
CASSAHRVSTGELFF
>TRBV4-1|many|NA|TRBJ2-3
TGCGCCAGCAGCCAAGAAAAGGTTCCAACAGATACGCAGTATTTT
CASSQEKVPTDTQYF
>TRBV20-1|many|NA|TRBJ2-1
TGCAGTACGTCATTGGCAACGTCTTTCATGAATGAGCAGTTCTTC
CSTSLATSFMNEQFF
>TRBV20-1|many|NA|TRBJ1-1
TGCAGTGCTAGTCCCAGGGGAGAGGTCAACTACCAGATGAACACTGAAGCTTTCTTT
CSASPRGEVNYQMNTEAFF
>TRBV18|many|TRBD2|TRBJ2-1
TGTGCCAGCTCACCACTCAGACTAGCGGGAGGTAACAACTACAATGAGCAGTTCTTC
CASSPLRLAGGNNYNEQFF
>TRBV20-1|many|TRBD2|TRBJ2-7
TGCAGTGCTAGGAAGCTAGCGGGAGTCGAGCAGTACTTC
CSARKLAGVEQYF
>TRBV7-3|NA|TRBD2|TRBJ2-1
TGTGCCAGCAGCTTAAGCCCGGGAGGGTGGAATGAGCAGTTCTTC
CASSLSPGGWNEQFF
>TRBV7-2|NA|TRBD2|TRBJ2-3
TGTGCCAGCAGCTCAAAAAGCGGGAGTGGCACAGATACGCAGTATTTT
CASSSKSGSGTDTQYF
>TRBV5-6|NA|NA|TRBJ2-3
TGTGCCAGCAGAAGTGGACTAGGGGGTGATACGCAGTATTTT
CASRSGLGGDTQYF
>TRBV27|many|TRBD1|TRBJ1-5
TGTGCCAGCGGGGACAGGGTCGGTCAGCCCCAGCATTTT
CASGDRVGQPQHF
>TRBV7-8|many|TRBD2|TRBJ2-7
TGTGCCAGCAGCTTAGGCCCGGGACTAGAATTCGAGCAGTACTTC
CASSLGPGLEFEQYF
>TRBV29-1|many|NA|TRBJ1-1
TGCAGCGTTGCGGGACTTGGTGAAGCTTTCTTT
CSVAGLGEAFF
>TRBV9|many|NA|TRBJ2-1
TGTGCCAGCAGCGTAGGTAGGTTCAATGAGCAGTTCTTC
CASSVGRFNEQFF
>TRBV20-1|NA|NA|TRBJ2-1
TGCAGTGCTGGCTTAACCTACAATGAGCAGTTCTTC
CSAGLTYNEQFF
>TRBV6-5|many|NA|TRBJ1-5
TGTGCCAGCAGTAACTATCAAGGGCCCCAGCATTTT
CASSNYQGPQHF
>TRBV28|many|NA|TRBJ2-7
TGTGCCAGCAGTTTGTTTGTCGGGTCCGCGGTGGGGGAGCAGTACTTC
CASSLFVGSAVGEQYF
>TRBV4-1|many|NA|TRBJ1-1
TGCGCCAGCAGCCAAGATCAAATGTCAGCCCGTGAAGCTTTCTTT
CASSQDQMSAREAFF
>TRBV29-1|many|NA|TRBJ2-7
TGCAGCGCGATGTACAGGGTCGGTTCGGACGAGCAGTACTTC
CSAMYRVGSDEQYF
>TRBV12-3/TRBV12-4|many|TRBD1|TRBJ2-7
TGTGCCAGCAGCCCCGGGACAGGGGGCAGGTACGAGCAGTACTTC
CASSPGTGGRYEQYF
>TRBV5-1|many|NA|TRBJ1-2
TGCGCCAGCAGCTTGGATGGTGGGCGGACCGGTGGCTACACCTTC
CASSLDGGRTGGYTF
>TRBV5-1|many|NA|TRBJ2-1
TGCGCCAGCAGCTTGGGACGGAACTCCTACAATGAGCAGTTCTTC
CASSLGRNSYNEQFF
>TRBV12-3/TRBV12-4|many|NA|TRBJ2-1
TGTGCCAGCAGTTTACTCCGGGAAGGTGAGCAGTTCTTC
CASSLLREGEQFF
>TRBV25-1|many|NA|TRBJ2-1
TGTGCCAGCAGTGCACTGACAGGAAGCTACAATGAGCAGTTCTTC
CASSALTGSYNEQFF
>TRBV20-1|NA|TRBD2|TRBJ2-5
TGCAGTGCTAGAGCCCCAGCGGGAGAGGACGAGACCCAGTACTTC
CSARAPAGEDETQYF
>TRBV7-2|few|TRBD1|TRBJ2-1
TGTGCCAGCAGCTTAGTCGGGACAGCCAAAACCCCCAATGAGCAGTTCTTC
CASSLVGTAKTPNEQFF
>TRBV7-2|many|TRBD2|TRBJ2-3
TGTGCCAGCAGCTCCAGACTAGCGGGAATAGATACGCAGTATTTT
CASSSRLAGIDTQYF